Shown below are 10 T cell receptor beta chains from a single sample sequenced in a study of cytomegalovirus exposure and HLA in healthy donors. Amplification used 60 Vbeta primers and 13 Jbeta primers. Profiling relied on immunoSEQ multiplex PCR, and the TCRdb table lists in-frame clones only, not all of them. This sample has 310,000 or so clones, with around 90% found just once. Sequencing was carried out using PBMCs. Every receptor here comes from a woman aged 18-29 years in good health and CMV-seronegative.

This clone was counted a single time. CDR3 in amino acids: CASSSRGGEIYNSPLHF. CDR3 bases: TGTGCCAGCAGTAGCCGGGGGGGCGAAATCTATAATTCACCCCTCCACTTT. This chain links TRBV7-8 with TRBJ1-6; D might be TRBD1 (6 bases). The CDR3 extends over 17 amino acids. Deletions cut 6 bases from V and 3 bases from J, with 18 bases between. The germline gives CDR1 SGHVS, CDR2 FQNEAQ.

In this sample, this clone turned up once. V usage is TRBV7-9 and J usage is TRBJ1-4; 7 bases fit TRBD1. Germline assignment: CDR1 SEHNR and CDR2 FQNEAQ (reference sequence). CDR3 length equals 16 residues. Trimming cost V 5 bases and J 7 bases; bases outside gene matches: 13. CDR3 loop: CASSLVGTGAREKLFF. In nucleotides, the CDR3 is TGTGCCAGCAGCCTAGTAGGAACAGGGGCTCGTGAAAAACTGTTTTTT.

The V call is TRBV5-1, the J call TRBJ2-5; possibly TRBD2 for D (6 bases). Trimming left V 0 bases short and J 2 bases short, with 11 bases between. Germline values: CDR1 SGHRS, CDR2 YFSETQ. This CDR3 comprises 15 residues. The CDR3 loop is CASSLVEGRQETQYF. CDR3 coding DNA: TGCGCCAGCAGCTTGGTGGAGGGGAGGCAAGAGACCCAGTACTTC.

The chain recombines TRBV7-2 with TRBJ2-1, with 8 bases lining up with TRBD1. In germline, CDR1 is SGHTA, CDR2 FQGNSA. This CDR3 comprises 17 residues. Trimming at V came to 5 bases and at J to 7 bases, leaving 16 bases not matched to a gene. The CDR3 spells CASSDTRGQGLRNEQFF. The CDR3 DNA is TGTGCCAGCAGCGATACCAGGGGGCAGGGTCTTCGGAATGAGCAGTTCTTC.

This sequence joins TRBV19 and TRBJ1-1; D unclear. CDR3 size: 12 residues. V lost 5 bases, J lost 5 bases, and 9 bases lay in between. Germline V gene sequence: CDR1 LNHDA, CDR2 SQIVND (reference sequence). The CDR3 sequence: CASSSPGTEAFF. The CDR3 nucleotides read TGTGCCAGTAGTTCCCCGGGTACTGAAGCTTTCTTT.

This clone is a singleton in its sample. V usage is TRBV9 and J usage is TRBJ1-2, with TRBD1 matching over 9 bases. The CDR3 length is 14 residues. V shed 0 bases and J 4 bases; nucleotides not matched to a gene: 1. From germline, CDR1 is SGDLS and CDR2 YYNGEE. The chain's CDR3 is CASSVEGQGYGYTF. In nucleotides, the CDR3 is TGTGCCAGCAGCGTAGAGGGACAGGGCTATGGCTACACCTTC.

CDR3 sequence (DNA): TGTGCCAGTAAATTCGGGCAGGGAGGGGATACGCAGTATTTT. This translates into CASKFGQGGDTQYF. V and J are TRBV19 and TRBJ2-3; TRBD2 aligns across 7 bases. Germline V lookup: CDR1 LNHDA, CDR2 SQIVND (reference sequence). V was clipped by 7 bases and J by 6 bases; unmatched bases: 10. The CDR3 extends over 14 amino acids.

This clone was recorded once. The chain uses TRBV6-5 and TRBJ1-2; the D gene is possibly TRBD1 (5 bases). CDR1 and CDR2 from the germline V gene are MNHEY and SVGAGI. The CDR3 has 13 residues. Trimming removed 2 bases at V and 3 bases at J, with 7 bases between. The CDR3 sequence is CASSYGRDYGYTF. The CDR3 nucleotides read TGTGCCAGCAGTTACGGCAGGGACTATGGCTACACCTTC.

The rearrangement joins TRBV4-1 to TRBJ2-7, with 8 bases that match TRBD1. Germline V gene lookup returns CDR1 MGHRA and CDR2 YSYEKL. CDR3 length: 14 amino acids. Trimming cost V 4 bases and J 2 bases; bases outside gene matches: 4. CDR3 in DNA: TGCGCCAGCAGCCTTGGACAGGGAACCTACGAGCAGTACTTC. As protein: CASSLGQGTYEQYF.

This sequence joins TRBV18 and TRBJ2-5, with unresolved D. The J call may be mistaken, given a closer DNA end match to TRBJ2-7. This CDR3 comprises 14 residues. CDR1 is KGHSH, CDR2 LQKENI, per germline. CDR3 nucleotide sequence: TGTGCCAGCTCACCGGTGCGCCGTCCTTACGAGCAGTACTTC. Translated: CASSPVRRPYEQYF.